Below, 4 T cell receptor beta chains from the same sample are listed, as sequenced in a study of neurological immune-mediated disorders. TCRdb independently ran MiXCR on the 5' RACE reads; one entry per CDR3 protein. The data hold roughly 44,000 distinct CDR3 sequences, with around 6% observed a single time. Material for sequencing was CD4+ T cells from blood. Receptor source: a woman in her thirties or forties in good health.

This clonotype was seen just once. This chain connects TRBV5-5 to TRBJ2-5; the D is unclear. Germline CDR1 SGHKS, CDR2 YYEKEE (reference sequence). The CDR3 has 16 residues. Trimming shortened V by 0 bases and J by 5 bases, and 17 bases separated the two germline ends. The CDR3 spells CASSLAVSGFQETQYF. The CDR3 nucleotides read TGTGCCAGCAGCTTGGCCGTTTCCGGTTTTCAGGAGACCCAGTACTTC.

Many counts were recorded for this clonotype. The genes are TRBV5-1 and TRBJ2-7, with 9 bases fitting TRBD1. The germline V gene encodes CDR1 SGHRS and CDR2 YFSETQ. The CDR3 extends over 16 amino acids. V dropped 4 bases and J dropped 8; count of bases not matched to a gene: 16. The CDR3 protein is CASSARPGGQGRQQYF. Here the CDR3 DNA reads TGCGCCAGCAGCGCCCGGCCAGGGGGACAGGGACGCCAGCAGTACTTC. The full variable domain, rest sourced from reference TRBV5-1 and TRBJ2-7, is KAGVTQTPRYLIKTRGQQVTLSCSPISGHRSVSWYQQTPGQGLQFLFEYFSETQRNKGNFPGRFSGRQFSNSRSEMNVSTLELGDSALYLCASSARPGGQGRQQYFGPGTRLTVT.

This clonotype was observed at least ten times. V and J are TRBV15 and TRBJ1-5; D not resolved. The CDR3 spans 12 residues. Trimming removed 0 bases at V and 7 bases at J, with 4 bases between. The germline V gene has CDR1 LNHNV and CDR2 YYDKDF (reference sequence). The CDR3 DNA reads TGTGCCACCAGCAGAGATTGGCAGCCCCAGCATTTT. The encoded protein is CATSRDWQPQHF.

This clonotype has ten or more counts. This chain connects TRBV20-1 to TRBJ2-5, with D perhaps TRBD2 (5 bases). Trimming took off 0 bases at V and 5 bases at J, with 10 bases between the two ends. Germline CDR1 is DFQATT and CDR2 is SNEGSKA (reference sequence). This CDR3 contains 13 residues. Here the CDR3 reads CSARDWSSETQYF. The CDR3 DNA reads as TGCAGTGCTAGAGACTGGTCTAGCGAGACCCAGTACTTC.